Presented here are 14 T cell receptor beta chains from one specimen sequenced in a study of T cell repertoires in cytomegalovirus infection. TCRdb re-called the reads with MiXCR, one entry per CDR3 protein. The sample lists 300,000 to 400,000 distinct CDR3 sequences; around 18% were seen once. The sample comprised PBMCs. The receptors originated from a human donor in good health (CMV status not recorded). Some clones in this sample may be carry-over from other donors' samples.

J is TRBJ1-3 and V is TRBV2; 8 bases match TRBD1. The CDR3 length is 16 residues. Germline CDR1 and CDR2: SNHLY and FYNNEI. V lost 3 bases, J lost 0 bases, and 4 bases stayed unmatched. CDR3 DNA: TGTGCCAGCAGTGAGGCAGACAGGGGCTCTGGAAACACCATATATTTT. Its protein is CASSEADRGSGNTIYF.

The chain links TRBV12-3 or TRBV12-4 to TRBJ2-1; 9 bases line up with TRBD2. CDR3 size: 15 residues. Germline trimming cut 3 bases from V and 4 bases from J; bases unmatched to any gene: 4. Here the CDR3 DNA reads TGTGCCAGCAGTTTTGGCGGGGGGGCATACAATGAGCAGTTCTTC. It translates to CASSFGGGAYNEQFF.

The chain employs TRBV20-1 and TRBJ2-1; 8 nucleotides agree with TRBD2. CDR3 size: 16 residues. Trimming took 2 bases from V and 5 from J; bases not matched to a gene: 11. Germline V gene lookup returns CDR1 DFQATT and CDR2 SNEGSKA (reference sequence). CDR3 nucleotides: TGCAGTGCTAGAAGGACGGGGGGGCTCCGGAACAATGAGCAGTTCTTC. It is translated as CSARRTGGLRNNEQFF.

A few counts support this clonotype. The genes are TRBV20-1 and TRBJ2-5; 9 bases match TRBD1. Germline loops: CDR1 DFQATT, CDR2 SNEGSKA (reference sequence). The CDR3 covers 11 residues. The CDR3 region has the DNA TGCGGAGGGACAGGGCGGGAGACCCAGTACTTC. This encodes CGGTGRETQYF.

This clonotype has only a few counts. The genes are TRBV29-1 and TRBJ2-3; tentatively, D is TRBD1 (6 bases). The CDR3 covers 13 residues. Germline V lookup: CDR1 SQVTM, CDR2 ANQGSEA. V lost 6 bases to trimming and J lost 5 bases, with 15 bases between them. CDR3 nucleotide sequence: TGCAGCGTCTCATGGGGGCAAGGAGATACGCAGTATTTT. The encoded protein is CSVSWGQGDTQYF.

This chain uses TRBV28 with TRBJ2-1; possible D gene TRBD2, 7 bases. Germline V CDR1 and CDR2: MDHEN, SYDVKM. V was trimmed by 6 bases and J by 9 bases, leaving 18 bases between them. This CDR3 contains 14 residues. The CDR3 spells CASSPSGGGSEQFF. CDR3 bases: TGTGCCAGCAGCCCCTCTGGGGGGGGCAGTGAGCAGTTCTTC.

In its sample, this clonotype was seen a few times. The chain joins TRBV18 to TRBJ2-4, with a tentative D call TRBD2 (5 bases). Between the trimmed V and J ends, which lost 8 bases and 1 base, there was a span of 15 bases. The CDR3 loop spans 15 amino acids. The V gene's germline CDR1 is KGHSH and CDR2 LQKENI. The CDR3: CASRGSGSAKNIQYF. The CDR3 region has the DNA TGTGCCAGCCGTGGGAGTGGTTCGGCCAAAAACATTCAGTACTTC.

The chain's CDR3 is CASSETGSNQPQHF. DNA for the CDR3: TGTGCCAGCAGTGAGACAGGAAGCAATCAGCCCCAGCATTTT. This chain joins TRBV12-3 or TRBV12-4 and TRBJ1-5; D is perhaps TRBD1 (6 bases). Trimming pared 5 bases from V and 1 base from J, leaving 9 bases between. This CDR3 contains 14 residues.

In its sample, this clonotype was seen a few times. This chain links TRBV6-5 with TRBJ2-7; 7 bases map to TRBD2. Unmatched junction bases numbered 2, after V lost 1 base and J lost 2 bases. CDR3 length: 14 amino acids. The germline V gene encodes CDR1 MNHEY and CDR2 SVGAGI. CDR3 protein: CASSYFGGTYEQYF. CDR3 DNA: TGTGCCAGCAGTTACTTCGGGGGGACCTACGAGCAGTACTTC.

This clonotype was counted between two and nine times. The CDR3 is CASITANANTGELFF. The CDR3, as DNA: TGTGCCAGCATTACAGCCAACGCGAACACCGGGGAGCTGTTTTTT. The rearrangement uses TRBV28 and TRBJ2-2, with D uncertain. Trimming left V 7 bases short and J 0 bases short, with 12 bases between. The CDR3 runs 15 residues. Germline V CDR1 and CDR2: MDHEN, SYDVKM.

J is TRBJ2-5 and V is TRBV2; 7 bases are a match to TRBD2. The CDR3 is 14 amino acids. The germline V gene encodes CDR1 SNHLY and CDR2 FYNNEI. With 8 bases clipped from V and 3 bases from J, the junction kept 9 bases outside the gene matches. CDR3 nucleotide sequence: TGTGCCAGCGAGGCTAGCGGATTTGAAGAGACCCAGTACTTC. It codes for CASEASGFEETQYF. The variable domain in full, with the rest retrieved from reference TRBV2 and TRBJ2-5, is EPEVTQTPSHQVTQMGQEVILRCVPISNHLYFYWYRQILGQKVEFLVSFYNNEISEKSEIFDDQFSVERPDGSNFTLKIRSTKLEDSAMYFCASEASGFEETQYFGPGTRLLVL.

This rearrangement joins TRBV29-1 to TRBJ1-1; 7 bases are shared with TRBD1. The CDR3 is made up of 14 amino acids. The V and J ends lost 7 bases and 1 base, in that order; junction bases with no gene match: 9. The germline V gene has CDR1 SQVTM and CDR2 ANQGSEA. CDR3 coding DNA: TGCAGCGGCAAGACAGGGTTTGGGAACACTGAAGCTTTCTTT. This translates into CSGKTGFGNTEAFF.

This clonotype came up a few times. The chain has TRBV7-2 and TRBJ2-7; no clear D gene. There are 15 residues in the CDR3. Germline CDR1 is SGHTA and CDR2 is FQGNSA. Trimming shortened V by 1 base and J by 6 bases, and 16 bases separated the two germline ends. In DNA form, the CDR3 reads TGTGCCAGCAGCTTAGTGGCCCTCCCGGTAGGCGAGCAGTACTTC. Its translation: CASSLVALPVGEQYF.

In its sample, this clonotype was seen a few times. This chain links TRBV10-3 with TRBJ1-1; D is unclear. This CDR3 contains 13 residues. Per the germline V gene, CDR1 is ENHRY and CDR2 is SYGVKD. V shed 2 bases and J shed 8 bases, with 12 bases lying between them. CDR3 residues: CAISEGSADEAFF. For the CDR3, the DNA is TGTGCCATCAGTGAGGGGTCTGCGGACGAAGCTTTCTTT.